The 24 T cell receptor beta chains reported below all come from one sample, sequenced in a study of a mutant IDH1 vaccine in newly diagnosed glioma. Repertoires were generated with immunoSEQ multiplex PCR, while TCRdb's copy carries only in-frame clones and drops some. The table includes more than 20,000 clones, approximately 86% detected once. Time point described: baseline, week 1 (first vaccination visit). Treatment meaning: pre-vaccination baseline after standard-of-care therapy. Sequencing used PBMCs, obtained from a glioma patient treated with radiotherapy, temozolomide or both. The receptors were gathered from a man aged 40-50 years with glioma.

This chain links TRBV19 with TRBJ2-4; D call uncertain. In germline, CDR1 is LNHDA, CDR2 SQIVND (reference sequence). The CDR3 is 14 residues long. The V end was cut by 5 bases, the J end by 0 bases, with 8 bases between. The CDR3 DNA sequence: TGTGCCAGTAGTCCCCACACAGCCAAAAACATTCAGTACTTC. Translated: CASSPHTAKNIQYF.

V is TRBV5-6 and J is TRBJ1-1; weak D call: TRBD1 (5 bases). The CDR3 is made up of 15 amino acids. Germline values: CDR1 SGHDT, CDR2 YYEEEE. Trimming stripped 0 bases from V and 4 bases from J, with 13 bases between. CDR3 in DNA: TGTGCCAGCAGCTTGGGTCGGGGGTCGGTCACTGAAGCTTTCTTT. Its translation is CASSLGRGSVTEAFF.

This clone occurred a few times. The chain combines TRBV13 with TRBJ1-3; D is perhaps TRBD1 (5 bases). This CDR3 has 16 amino acids. The germline V and J ends were trimmed by 0 bases and 0 bases, with 9 bases remaining between them. Germline CDR1 reads PRHDT; CDR2 reads FYEKMQ (reference sequence). The CDR3 is CASSLGTAYSGNTIYF. CDR3 coding DNA: TGTGCCAGCAGCTTAGGGACAGCTTACTCTGGAAACACCATATATTTT.

The chain couples TRBV15 to TRBJ1-4; possible D gene TRBD1, 5 bases. This CDR3 comprises 17 residues. Germline V CDR1 and CDR2: LNHNV, YYDKDF (reference sequence). Between the trimmed V and J ends, which lost 6 bases and 0 bases, there was a span of 17 bases. The CDR3 protein is CATRPGLLDPTNEKLFF. DNA of the CDR3: TGTGCCACCAGGCCGGGACTCCTAGACCCAACTAATGAAAAACTGTTTTTT.

The chain recombines TRBV6-6 with TRBJ2-2; D is uncertain. Germline loops: CDR1 MNHNY, CDR2 SVGAGI (reference sequence). V was clipped by 0 bases and J by 9 bases, with 2 bases between them. CDR3 length: 11 amino acids. The DNA of the CDR3 is TGTGCCAGCAGTTACTCACGGGAGCTGTTTTTT. It translates to CASSYSRELFF.

The chain combines TRBV23-1 with TRBJ1-2, with 7 bases identical to TRBD1. TRBV23-1 is filed as an ORF, its function uncertain. Trimming cost V 3 bases and J 8 bases; bases outside gene matches: 12. CDR3 length: 15 amino acids. Here the CDR3 DNA reads TGCGCCAGCAGTCAGCTTGAGACAGGGTTTTTCGGCTACACCTTC. Translating gives CASSQLETGFFGYTF.

The V and J genes are TRBV4-1 and TRBJ2-1, with 10 bases identical to TRBD2. Trimming cost V 3 bases and J 8 bases; bases outside gene matches: 10. Germline values: CDR1 MGHRA, CDR2 YSYEKL. The CDR3 has 16 residues. This chain's CDR3 is CASSQPGLAFTDEQFF. In nucleotides, the CDR3 is TGCGCCAGCAGCCAGCCGGGACTAGCGTTCACCGATGAGCAGTTCTTC.

V and J are TRBV2 and TRBJ1-2; the match to TRBD1 covers 12 bases. Germline assignment: CDR1 SNHLY and CDR2 FYNNEI. CDR3 length: 16 residues. Unmatched junction bases numbered 8, after V lost 1 base and J lost 8 bases. The CDR3 nucleotides are TGTGCCAGCAGTGAAGAGCTCGGGACAGGGGGCCGCGGCTACACCTTC. Its protein product is CASSEELGTGGRGYTF.

The J gene is TRBJ2-2, the V gene TRBV27; 9 bases match TRBD1. Per the germline V gene, CDR1 is MNHEY and CDR2 is SMNVEV (reference sequence). Germline trimming cut 3 bases from V and 2 bases from J; bases unmatched to any gene: 4. This CDR3 comprises 16 residues. CDR3 sequence (DNA): TGTGCCAGCAGTTTGTGGACAGGGGTAAACACCGGGGAGCTGTTTTTT. This sequence encodes CASSLWTGVNTGELFF.

The chain has TRBV6-5 and TRBJ1-5, with 7 bases lining up with TRBD1. This CDR3 comprises 14 residues. Germline V gives CDR1 MNHEY, CDR2 SVGAGI. V trimming: 3 bases; J trimming: 8 bases; junction bases outside the gene matches: 7. The CDR3 protein is CASSYRTGRKPQHF. Here the CDR3 DNA reads TGTGCCAGCAGTTATCGGACAGGTAGAAAGCCCCAGCATTTT.

This clone was recorded only once. DNA of the CDR3: TGCGCCAGCAGCCCGGAGTGGCAGGATACGCAGTATTTT. Its protein is CASSPEWQDTQYF. The rearrangement links TRBV5-1 to TRBJ2-3, with D unclear. The V and J ends lost 4 bases and 6 bases respectively, with 12 bases between them. The CDR3 is made up of 13 amino acids. Germline values: CDR1 SGHRS, CDR2 YFSETQ. The whole variable domain, filled in from reference TRBV5-1 and TRBJ2-3, reads KAGVTQTPRYLIKTRGQQVTLSCSPISGHRSVSWYQQTPGQGLQFLFEYFSETQRNKGNFPGRFSGRQFSNSRSEMNVSTLELGDSALYLCASSPEWQDTQYFGPGTRLTVL.

This clone has only one observation. V usage is TRBV5-6 and J usage is TRBJ2-1; 8 positions match TRBD2. Germline trimming cut 1 base from V and 10 bases from J; bases unmatched to any gene: 10. Germline CDR1 is SGHDT and CDR2 is YYEEEE. This CDR3 is 15 amino acids long. The CDR3, as DNA: TGTGCCAGCAGCTTGAACGGGAGGGCCTTCTTCGAGCAGTTCTTC. Its translation is CASSLNGRAFFEQFF. The full variable domain, with the rest looked up from reference TRBV5-6 and TRBJ2-1, is DAGVTQSPTHLIKTRGQQVTLRCSPKSGHDTVSWYQQALGQGPQFIFQYYEEEERQRGNFPDRFSGHQFPNYSSELNVNALLLGDSALYLCASSLNGRAFFEQFFGPGTRLTVL.

This chain connects TRBV5-1 to TRBJ1-2; D perhaps matches TRBD1 (6 bases). This CDR3 has 14 residues. The V and J ends lost 0 bases and 6 bases respectively, with 12 bases between them. Germline V gene lookup returns CDR1 SGHRS and CDR2 YFSETQ. The CDR3 DNA follows: TGCGCCAGCAGCTTGGAAGGGGGAGGGGATGGCTACACCTTC. This encodes CASSLEGGGDGYTF.

This clone was seen only once. Distinct nucleotide sequences in the sample also encode this CDR3. This rearrangement joins TRBV7-9 to TRBJ1-5, with D hard to call. The V end lost 3 bases, the J end lost 7 bases, and 7 bases lay between the germline ends. The CDR3 is made up of 12 amino acids. Germline CDR1 and CDR2: SEHNR and FQNEAQ (reference sequence). The CDR3 nucleotides are TGTGCCAGCAGCTTGGAGGGACAGCCCCAGCATTTT. It is translated as CASSLEGQPQHF.

Sample share makes this clone medium-sized. The V gene is TRBV5-4, the J gene TRBJ1-1; tentative D call: TRBD1 (6 bases). The V end lost 4 bases, the J end lost 1 base, and 14 bases lay between the germline ends. The CDR3 runs 15 residues. The germline CDR1 and CDR2 sequences are SGHNT and YYREEE (reference sequence). The CDR3 nucleotides are TGTGCCAGCAGCCGGGAGGGACACGAGAACACTGAAGCTTTCTTT. The encoded protein is CASSREGHENTEAFF.

The J gene is TRBJ2-5, the V gene TRBV18, with 7 bases fitting TRBD2. With 5 bases clipped from V and 1 base from J, the junction kept 4 bases outside the gene matches. This CDR3 is 14 amino acids long. Looked up from germline, CDR1 is KGHSH and CDR2 is LQKENI. CDR3 sequence: CASSYGLGQETQYF. CDR3 DNA sequence: TGTGCCAGCTCATACGGACTAGGCCAAGAGACCCAGTACTTC.

V gene TRBV5-5 combines with J gene TRBJ2-2, with D unclear. The germline V gene has CDR1 SGHKS and CDR2 YYEKEE (reference sequence). Between the trimmed V and J ends, which lost 4 bases and 4 bases, there was a span of 17 bases. The CDR3 is 16 residues long. The CDR3 reads CASSHSDLPGTGELFF. Here the CDR3 DNA reads TGTGCCAGCAGCCATTCGGATTTACCAGGCACCGGGGAGCTGTTTTTT.

The chain carries TRBV29-1 and TRBJ2-7, with 7 positions matching TRBD1. The germline V gene has CDR1 SQVTM and CDR2 ANQGSEA. The CDR3 is 11 amino acids. J lost 6 bases, V lost 4 bases, and 3 bases had no gene match. The CDR3 region is CSVVKGAEQYF. The CDR3 coding sequence is TGCAGCGTTGTTAAGGGGGCCGAGCAGTACTTC.

The chain employs TRBV6-1 and TRBJ1-2; TRBD1 is a possible D gene (5 bases). The CDR3 is 14 residues long. CDR1 and CDR2 (germline): MNHNS, SASEGT. The germline V and J ends were trimmed by 1 base and 8 bases, with 14 bases remaining between them. The CDR3 reads CASSEEGPGGGYTF. CDR3 nucleotide sequence: TGTGCCAGCAGTGAAGAGGGGCCCGGCGGGGGCTACACCTTC.

The chain carries TRBV6-1 and TRBJ2-7; the D is unclear. This CDR3 has 11 amino acids. The V gene's germline CDR1 is MNHNS and CDR2 SASEGT. Trimming took off 2 bases at V and 5 bases at J, with 4 bases between the two ends. The CDR3: CASSERNEQYV. CDR3 DNA: TGTGCCAGCAGTGAACGAAACGAGCAGTACGTC.

The chain recombines TRBV2 with TRBJ2-1; 7 nucleotides agree with TRBD1. The germline V gene encodes CDR1 SNHLY and CDR2 FYNNEI. The CDR3 covers 12 residues. The V segment lost 5 bases and the J segment 8 bases; nucleotides outside the gene matches: 3. The CDR3 loop is CASSQTGYEQFF. CDR3 coding DNA: TGTGCCAGCAGTCAGACAGGGTATGAGCAGTTCTTC.

The rearrangement uses TRBV4-1 and TRBJ2-2; possible D gene TRBD2, 7 bases. V was clipped by 0 bases and J by 5 bases, with 13 bases between them. The CDR3 totals 16 residues. CDR1 is MGHRA, CDR2 YSYEKL, per germline. The CDR3 DNA reads TGCGCCAGCAGCCAAGAGGGGGGGGCGCAGACCGGGGAGCTGTTTTTT. The encoded protein is CASSQEGGAQTGELFF.

The chain recombines TRBV6-5 with TRBJ1-2; D is undetermined. Trimming removed 5 bases from V and 4 bases from J, with 17 bases in between. CDR3 length: 15 residues. Germline V lookup: CDR1 MNHEY, CDR2 SVGAGI. The CDR3 nucleotides read TGTGCCAGCAGTACCCCTTCGACCTCCTCCTATGGCTACACCTTC. It is translated as CASSTPSTSSYGYTF.

In its sample, this clone was seen once. The V and J genes are TRBV5-1 and TRBJ2-2; D perhaps matches TRBD1 (6 bases). Between the trimmed V and J ends, which lost 4 bases and 1 base, there was a span of 17 bases. CDR3 length: 17 amino acids. Per the germline V gene, CDR1 is SGHRS and CDR2 is YFSETQ. CDR3 protein: CASSPYRERWNTGELFF. The DNA of the CDR3 is TGCGCCAGCAGCCCGTACAGGGAGAGGTGGAACACCGGGGAGCTGTTTTTT.